This TCR beta chain comes out of a study of a mutant IDH1 vaccine in newly diagnosed glioma (dated by TCRdb to about 2021). At the level of the whole study: Eight vaccinations were administered to patients in weeks 1, 3, 5, 7, 11, 15, 19 and 23, corresponding to visits V03 through V10. In the chemotherapy-containing groups, vaccination started alongside temozolomide cycles, whereas in patients who had radiotherapy alone it started 4-6 weeks after radiotherapy. Of the 30 to 35 patients who were treated, about 62% were male and approximately 40% were female, and the mean age was around 40 years. Prior to enrollment, standard therapy consisting of radiotherapy alone, temozolomide alone, or radiochemotherapy with temozolomide had been administered to patients, with the combination being received by most patients. Peripheral blood was drawn at six visits: V03 (baseline), V05, V07, V10, V12 and V13. For exploratory analyses, approximately 25 treated patients had longitudinal TCRB deep sequencing done wherever samples were available.

Of note for this clone: It lacks a known antigen. Nothing much larger sits one base from this clone, and base qualities are not available.

Overall study outcomes, separate from this receptor: Across multiple MHC alleles, vaccine-induced immune responses were seen in around 93% of patients. PBMC samples for TCRB deep sequencing were selected based on availability. Pseudoprogression seemed to be unrelated to changes in the top peripheral T cell clonotypes found by TCRB sequencing. The authors stated that sample limitations prevented analyses of patient blood samples from being reproduced.

The time point label on this specimen signifies: week 11, during vaccination. Every vaccine dose consisted of 300 ug of a 20-mer mutant IDH1 peptide in Montanide, administered subcutaneously together with topical imiquimod. Donors had newly diagnosed WHO grade 3 or 4 IDH1-mutant astrocytomas with loss of nuclear ATRX. The samples were drawn from NOA16, a multicentre, single-arm, open-label phase I trial in Germany that tested a mutant IDH1 peptide vaccine in humans for the first time. Genomic DNA for TCRB sequencing was isolated from EDTA blood with the DNeasy Blood and Tissue Kit. CDR1 and CDR2 are drawn from the germline V gene: MGHRA, YSYEKL. V trim: 3 bases; J trim: 2 bases; unmatched bases: 2. From cysteine to phenylalanine, the CDR3 is 14 amino acids long. This entry keeps only the CDR3 DNA: 42 bases, framed from base 1. The library was built by means of the immunoSEQ multiplex PCR assay. Rearranged TCR beta chain sequences were amplified using the hsTCRB Kit according to the manufacturer's protocol. TCRB libraries were sequenced on an Illumina MiSeq. As for the original processing: The kit vendor's proprietary platform handled demultiplexing, trimming and gene mapping. TCRdb stores this immuneACCESS table with in-frame sequences only. Part of the clones is absent; in the studies checked, under half of the shortfall reflects unresolved V genes, and no reason is known for the rest. V and J calls and clone size are copied from that table; D and trimming were computed from the DNA. The table for this sample lists about 67,000 clones; roughly 90% of them were counted only once. Of the sample, more than 1.5% is held by the ten largest clones.

The receptor was isolated from a man between 35 and 55 years old with glioma. The sequencing used PBMCs, collected from a glioma patient whose treatment included an IDH1 peptide vaccine. The chain employs TRBV4-1 and TRBJ1-2; 8 bases in the middle match TRBD1. The CDR3: CASSQRQGNYGYTF. The DNA sequence is TGCGCCAGCAGCCAGAGACAGGGGAACTATGGCTACACCTTC.